The 9 T cell receptor beta chains below were found in one sample sequenced in a study of cytomegalovirus exposure and HLA in healthy donors. This table comes from immunoSEQ multiplex PCR, and its TCRdb copy is limited to in-frame clones, with some not included. The data show some 150,000 clones, less than 90% seen once. Specimen: PBMCs. The source of these receptors is a woman aged 18-35 years in good health and CMV-seropositive.

The rearrangement links TRBV28 to TRBJ2-6; maybe TRBD2 (7 bases). Between the trimmed V and J ends, which lost 6 bases and 0 bases, there was a span of 24 bases. There are 20 residues in the CDR3. CDR1 is MDHEN, CDR2 SYDVKM, per germline. The CDR3 DNA follows: TGTGCCAGCAGAGAATTACGGGGGGCAGGGCATTACTCTGGGGCCAACGTCCTGACTTTC. As protein: CASRELRGAGHYSGANVLTF.

The genes are TRBV10-3 and TRBJ1-5, with TRBD1 identical over 7 bases. Germline CDR1 reads ENHRY; CDR2 reads SYGVKD. The CDR3 covers 17 residues. The V gene end was trimmed by 10 bases and the J gene end by 0 bases; junction bases not matched to a gene: 15. In DNA form, the CDR3 reads TGTGCCACCTCATTTACCACAGGGGTCTATAGCAATCAGCCCCAGCATTTT. It yields the protein CATSFTTGVYSNQPQHF.

The CDR3 nucleotides are TGTGCCAGCAGTGAAAGCCAGGGCTCCTACAATGAGCAGTTCTTC. Amino acid sequence: CASSESQGSYNEQFF. This sequence joins TRBV6-1 and TRBJ2-1; TRBD1 might be the D (5 bases). With 2 bases removed from V and 0 bases from J, the gap between germline ends came to 8 bases. The germline V gene has CDR1 MNHNS and CDR2 SASEGT. There are 15 residues in the CDR3.

The V call is TRBV4-1, the J call TRBJ1-3, with a weak D call TRBD1 (5 bases). V gave up 2 bases and J gave up 3 bases, with 17 bases separating them. Germline V gives CDR1 MGHRA, CDR2 YSYEKL. The CDR3 consists of 17 residues. The CDR3 reads CASSQRDSTRFGNTIYF. The CDR3 region has the DNA TGCGCCAGCAGCCAACGGGACTCTACTCGTTTTGGAAACACCATATATTTT.

This chain uses TRBV30 with TRBJ2-7, with 8 bases matching TRBD1. Looked up from germline, CDR1 is GTSNPN and CDR2 is SVGIG (reference sequence). The length of the CDR3 is 14 residues. The V segment lost 2 bases and the J segment 2 bases; nucleotides outside the gene matches: 5. As DNA, the CDR3 is TGTGCCTGGAGTATCAGGGGGCCCACCTACGAGCAGTACTTC. Translating it yields CAWSIRGPTYEQYF.

This clone occurred once. The CDR3 spells CAWSGTGEFTDTQYF. For the CDR3, the DNA is TGTGCCTGGAGTGGTACAGGGGAATTCACAGATACGCAGTATTTT. The chain employs TRBV30 and TRBJ2-3, with TRBD1 identical over 7 bases. The J segment lost 2 bases and the V segment lost 1 base, leaving 6 bases of the junction unmatched. In germline, CDR1 is GTSNPN, CDR2 SVGIG (reference sequence). The length of the CDR3 is 15 residues.

The chain combines TRBV7-9 with TRBJ2-7, with a weak D call TRBD2 (7 bases). The CDR3 consists of 14 residues. Trimming pared 5 bases from V and 6 bases from J, leaving 17 bases between. Germline V gene lookup returns CDR1 SEHNR and CDR2 FQNEAQ (reference sequence). The chain's CDR3 is CASSIIGGGSEQYF. The CDR3 DNA sequence: TGTGCCAGCAGCATTATCGGCGGGGGCAGCGAGCAGTACTTC.

The sample holds a few counts of this clone. The rearrangement links TRBV7-9 to TRBJ2-7; 8 nucleotides align to TRBD1. J was trimmed by 2 bases and V by 2 bases; bases with no gene match: 5. Germline-derived CDR1 and CDR2 are SEHNR and FQNEAQ (reference sequence). There are 15 residues in the CDR3. CDR3 sequence: CASSLRDRMTYEQYF. CDR3 DNA: TGTGCCAGCAGCTTAAGGGACAGGATGACCTACGAGCAGTACTTC.

The rearrangement links TRBV7-9 to TRBJ2-1; tentatively, D is TRBD2 (6 bases). Germline CDR1 and CDR2: SEHNR and FQNEAQ (reference sequence). This CDR3 spans 14 amino acids. With 2 bases removed from V and 10 bases from J, the gap between germline ends came to 15 bases. CDR3 DNA sequence: TGTGCCAGCAGCTTAAGCGGGCAGGAAGGCGAGCAGTTCTTC. This gives the protein CASSLSGQEGEQFF.